This T cell receptor beta chain was identified during a study of blood T cell repertoires in COVID-19. Study summary: From the United States, Italy and Spain came samples of acute and convalescent COVID-19. PBMCs, B-cell-depleted T cells, or T cells provided the cDNA or gDNA that made up the material.

In the authors' methods: Counts of nucleated cells, estimated from reference gene primer amplification, were obtained. Clones were read by immunoSEQ multiplex PCR, and TCRdb kept only the in-frame ones, dropping some. D and trimming were read from the DNA, whereas the V and J calls and clone size are those reported in that table. In the table there are around 81,000 clones, approximately 78% of which are singletons. From germline, CDR1 is SGHDT and CDR2 YYEEEE. The CDR3 has 17 amino acids. V lost 2 bases, J lost 3 bases, and 6 bases stayed unmatched. The sequence came from a human donor in a cohort sampled during active COVID-19. Sample: peripheral blood. The chain uses TRBV5-6 and TRBJ1-5; 12 positions match TRBD1. The CDR3 reads CASSLLGTGGPNQPQHF. In nucleotides, the CDR3 is TGTGCCAGCAGCTTACTAGGGACAGGGGGCCCCAATCAGCCCCAGCATTTT.